The clone carrying this T cell receptor beta chain was seen many times. These data originate in a study of T cell clonality in common variable immunodeficiency. Repertoires were generated with immunoSEQ multiplex PCR, while TCRdb's copy carries only in-frame clones and drops some. The specimen has approximately 40,000 clones, none found just once. The TCR comes from a person aged 18 to 75 in good health. Sequenced input: peripheral blood mononuclear cells.

The CDR3: CASSLGVGTGRSNEQFF. The covered CDR3 bases are TGCGCCAGCAGCTTGGGGGTAGGGACAGGGAGATCCAATGAG. The chain employs TRBV5-1 and TRBJ2-1, with 9 bases that match TRBD1. The read gets to within 3 residues of the CDR3 end, and the germline J gene fills in the rest. The CDR3 sequence is 17 residues long. V dropped 0 bases and J dropped 6; count of bases not matched to a gene: 10. Germline loops: CDR1 SGHRS, CDR2 YFSETQ.